The 15 T cell receptor beta chains below were found in one sample sequenced in a study of blood T cells in healthy people across ages. A second PCR, run for roughly 6 to 11 cycles, used a sample-barcoded 5' primer plus a J-beta primer mix. TCRdb reprocessed the 5' RACE reads via MiXCR and lists one record per CDR3 protein. The data contain 650,000 to 1,000,000 distinct CDR3 sequences, around 36% of them singletons. The material sequenced was blood. All receptors come from a man in his late teens or twenties in good health.

Comment on this clonotype: This may be a read error: a much more frequent sequence differs by one nucleotide. The CDR3 reads CASSPKTPGDGYTF. The CDR3 coding sequence is TGTGCCAGCAGCCCAAAGACACCTGGCGATGGCTACACCTTC. J is TRBJ1-2 and V is TRBV5-4; D remains ambiguous. CDR3 length equals 14 residues. Trimming stripped 4 bases from V and 6 bases from J, with 16 bases between. Per germline, CDR1 SGHNT and CDR2 YYREEE (reference sequence).

The chain couples TRBV25-1 to TRBJ1-4, with D hard to call. The V end was cut by 6 bases, the J end by 3 bases, with 11 bases between. Per the germline V gene, CDR1 is MGHDK and CDR2 is SYGVNS. The CDR3 runs to 14 residues. CDR3 sequence: CASRDRVSNEKLFF. The CDR3 bases are TGTGCCAGCAGGGACCGGGTCTCTAATGAAAAACTGTTTTTT.

This clonotype showed up just a few times. This chain links TRBV4-2 with TRBJ1-5; D is perhaps TRBD1 (5 bases). In germline, CDR1 is LGHNA, CDR2 YNFKEQ. The CDR3 loop spans 14 amino acids. Between the trimmed V and J ends, which lost 3 bases and 0 bases, there was a span of 6 bases. The DNA of the CDR3 is TGTGCCAGCAGCCAGGACAATAGCAATCAGCCCCAGCATTTT. Protein sequence: CASSQDNSNQPQHF.

Only a few counts were recorded for this clonotype. The V call is TRBV20-1, the J call TRBJ2-3; possible D gene TRBD2, 6 bases. With 0 bases removed from V and 2 bases from J, the gap between germline ends came to 15 bases. The CDR3 length is 16 residues. CDR1 and CDR2 (germline): DFQATT, SNEGSKA (reference sequence). CDR3 residues: CSARDPGKRATDTQYF. Written as DNA, the CDR3 is TGCAGTGCTAGAGACCCCGGGAAGCGGGCCACAGATACGCAGTATTTT.

Many counts were recorded for this clonotype. The CDR3 spells CASSVSGSSSYNEQFF. Written as DNA, the CDR3 is TGTGCCAGCAGCGTATCAGGTTCCAGCTCCTACAATGAGCAGTTCTTC. The chain combines TRBV9 with TRBJ2-1; D ambiguous. Trimming pared 1 base from V and 0 bases from J, leaving 11 bases between. The CDR3 consists of 16 residues. Germline values: CDR1 SGDLS, CDR2 YYNGEE.

This clonotype was detected a few times. The chain links TRBV5-6 to TRBJ1-5; 9 positions match TRBD1. With V trimmed by 2 bases and J by 2 bases, 17 bases remained unmatched. The length of the CDR3 is 20 residues. Per germline, CDR1 SGHDT and CDR2 YYEEEE. The CDR3 sequence is CASSFRAPGQGRRGNQPQHF. As DNA, the CDR3 is TGTGCCAGCAGCTTTAGGGCCCCGGGACAGGGCCGGCGTGGCAATCAGCCCCAGCATTTT.

In its sample, this clonotype was seen a few times. This chain connects TRBV12-3 or TRBV12-4 to TRBJ1-5; D not resolved. The CDR3 totals 14 residues. V was shortened by 3 bases and J by 6 bases, with 12 bases between the two germline ends. Here the CDR3 DNA reads TGTGCCAGCAGTTTCAGTCACGGCGGTCAGCCCCAGCATTTT. Translation gives CASSFSHGGQPQHF.

This clonotype was seen repeatedly, ten times or more. The rearrangement uses TRBV6-5 and TRBJ2-6; D is undetermined. Germline CDR1 and CDR2: MNHEY and SVGAGI. This CDR3 region has 15 residues. Trimming cost V 2 bases and J 0 bases, with 5 bases left between them. CDR3: CASSYEDSGANVLTF. Written as DNA, the CDR3 is TGTGCCAGCAGTTACGAAGACTCTGGGGCCAACGTCCTGACTTTC.

This chain connects TRBV2 to TRBJ1-2, with D unclear. The V gene's germline CDR1 is SNHLY and CDR2 FYNNEI. V was trimmed by 11 bases and J by 6 bases, leaving 19 bases between them. The CDR3 covers 13 residues. As DNA, the CDR3 is TGTGCCGGCAACACCCAACCCCGGCATGGCTACACCTTC. This gives the protein CAGNTQPRHGYTF.

The J gene is TRBJ2-2, the V gene TRBV10-3, with D perhaps given as TRBD1 or TRBD2 (5 bases each). CDR3 length equals 14 residues. The V end was cut by 10 bases, the J end by 1 base, with 13 bases between. Germline V gives CDR1 ENHRY, CDR2 SYGVKD. CDR3 loop: CATSGDVNTGELFF. The CDR3 DNA reads as TGTGCCACTTCTGGGGACGTGAACACCGGGGAGCTGTTTTTT.

This clonotype has just a few counts. The V gene is TRBV7-9, the J gene TRBJ1-1, with 9 bases identical to TRBD1. Trimming at V came to 2 bases and at J to 0 bases, leaving 13 bases not matched to a gene. This CDR3 spans 19 amino acids. CDR1 and CDR2 from the germline V gene are SEHNR and FQNEAQ (reference sequence). The CDR3 here is CASSLRFGQGTYMNTEAFF. In nucleotides, the CDR3 is TGTGCCAGCAGCTTAAGGTTTGGACAGGGGACCTACATGAACACTGAAGCTTTCTTT.

The sample holds a few counts of this clonotype. This sequence joins TRBV7-8 and TRBJ2-7, with 10 nucleotides matching TRBD2. CDR1 and CDR2 (germline): SGHVS, FQNEAQ. Trimming cost V 4 bases and J 0 bases; bases outside gene matches: 12. The CDR3 extends over 18 amino acids. The CDR3 region is CASSSYGASGGNSYEQYF. CDR3 bases: TGTGCCAGCAGCTCATACGGCGCTAGCGGGGGAAACTCCTACGAGCAGTACTTC.

The J gene is TRBJ1-1, the V gene TRBV20-1; D may be TRBD1 (5 bases). This CDR3 contains 15 residues. Germline-derived CDR1 and CDR2 are DFQATT and SNEGSKA (reference sequence). V lost 2 bases and J lost 0, with 13 bases in between. CDR3 in DNA: TGCAGTGCTAGAATGGCGGGGCTCATGAACACTGAAGCTTTCTTT. Translated: CSARMAGLMNTEAFF.

This clonotype was observed a handful of times. This chain connects TRBV7-8 to TRBJ2-3, with a weak D call TRBD2 (7 bases). Germline values: CDR1 SGHVS, CDR2 FQNEAQ. V lost 2 bases to trimming and J lost 5 bases, with 14 bases between them. The CDR3 extends over 15 amino acids. Written as DNA, the CDR3 is TGTGCCAGCAGCTTATATGAGGGGGGGATAGATACGCAGTATTTT. Encoded protein: CASSLYEGGIDTQYF.

V and J are TRBV20-1 and TRBJ1-2; maybe TRBD1 (5 bases). The CDR3 sequence is 11 residues long. The germline V gene encodes CDR1 DFQATT and CDR2 SNEGSKA (reference sequence). V was trimmed by 6 bases and J by 7 bases, leaving 12 bases between them. CDR3 in amino acids: CSAVGGSGYTF. The DNA for the CDR3 is TGCAGTGCCGTGGGGGGGAGTGGCTACACCTTC.